Listed below are T cell receptor beta chains from one sample, sequenced in a study of T cells in localized non-small cell lung cancer. The data were produced by immunoSEQ multiplex PCR, yet TCRdb's version contains in-frame clones alone and is incomplete. In the table there are tens of thousands of clones, about 90% of which are singletons. The sequences come from peripheral blood, collected before any cancer treatment. Source of these receptors: a man aged 35-69 years with stage I squamous cell lung carcinoma. Both conserved end residues are part of each CDR3. D genes are given only for firm matches.

v_gene: TRBV5-1
d_gene: .
j_gene: TRBJ1-4
CDR3aa: CASRYSTNEKLFF

v_gene: TRBV14
d_gene: .
j_gene: TRBJ2-1
CDR3aa: CASSPWTSSYNEQFF

v_gene: TRBV18
d_gene: .
j_gene: TRBJ2-7
CDR3aa: CASSPPGAYEQYF

v_gene: TRBV30
d_gene: .
j_gene: TRBJ1-3
CDR3aa: CAWSSGAGNTIYF

v_gene: TRBV11-2
d_gene: .
j_gene: TRBJ1-1
CDR3aa: CASSPRGGNTEAFF

v_gene: TRBV15
d_gene: .
j_gene: TRBJ1-2
CDR3aa: CATSLHSGTQYGYTF

v_gene: TRBV19
d_gene: .
j_gene: TRBJ2-5
CDR3aa: CASKTQGKETQYF

v_gene: TRBV5-1
d_gene: .
j_gene: TRBJ2-1
CDR3aa: CASSLAQSSNGEQFF

v_gene: TRBV6-4
d_gene: TRBD2
j_gene: TRBJ2-2
CDR3aa: CASSPLAGGNTGELFF

v_gene: TRBV6-1
d_gene: .
j_gene: TRBJ2-3
CDR3aa: CASSEQAGIISDTQYF

v_gene: TRBV6-1
d_gene: .
j_gene: TRBJ2-1
CDR3aa: CASSEQSRSNEQFF

v_gene: TRBV9
d_gene: .
j_gene: TRBJ2-3
CDR3aa: CASSPYLRDTQYF

v_gene: TRBV30
d_gene: .
j_gene: TRBJ2-3
CDR3aa: CAWNHREADTQYF

v_gene: TRBV7-3
d_gene: .
j_gene: TRBJ2-6
CDR3aa: CASSPKGLSGANVLTF

v_gene: TRBV5-4
d_gene: TRBD1
j_gene: TRBJ1-1
CDR3aa: CASSSKDRGYTEAFF

v_gene: TRBV5-6
d_gene: TRBD2
j_gene: TRBJ2-2
CDR3aa: CASSFGLAGWGNTGELFF

v_gene: TRBV10-3
d_gene: .
j_gene: TRBJ1-4
CDR3aa: CAISEPGRESRQKLFF

v_gene: TRBV29-1
d_gene: .
j_gene: TRBJ2-1
CDR3aa: CSVDIPSTYNEQFF

v_gene: TRBV28
d_gene: TRBD2
j_gene: TRBJ2-5
CDR3aa: CASSPAGRNQETQYF

v_gene: TRBV30
d_gene: .
j_gene: TRBJ1-5
CDR3aa: CAWTRWPSDQPQHF

v_gene: TRBV21-1
d_gene: .
j_gene: TRBJ2-2
CDR3aa: CASSIGPFTGELFF

v_gene: TRBV11-3
d_gene: TRBD2
j_gene: TRBJ2-7
CDR3aa: CASSFSGGPYEQYF

v_gene: TRBV30
d_gene: .
j_gene: TRBJ2-1
CDR3aa: CAWSVAPNPYNEQFF

v_gene: TRBV10-3
d_gene: .
j_gene: TRBJ2-7
CDR3aa: CAISESPNPYEQYF

v_gene: TRBV9
d_gene: TRBD2
j_gene: TRBJ2-3
CDR3aa: CASSPTSGGADTQYF

v_gene: TRBV7-2
d_gene: TRBD1
j_gene: TRBJ1-3
CDR3aa: CASSLVLTGENTIYF

v_gene: TRBV6-5
d_gene: .
j_gene: TRBJ2-7
CDR3aa: CASSRTLGSFEQYF

v_gene: TRBV28
d_gene: TRBD1
j_gene: TRBJ2-7
CDR3aa: CASTITGQYLEQYF

v_gene: TRBV18
d_gene: TRBD1
j_gene: TRBJ1-1
CDR3aa: CASSPRIPRQGALNTEAFF

v_gene: TRBV11-3
d_gene: .
j_gene: TRBJ2-2
CDR3aa: CASSKEGAGELFF

v_gene: TRBV2
d_gene: TRBD2
j_gene: TRBJ2-1
CDR3aa: CASSEASGRSEQFF

v_gene: TRBV7-2
d_gene: .
j_gene: TRBJ1-4
CDR3aa: CASSFQSGNEKLFF

v_gene: TRBV5-6
d_gene: TRBD2
j_gene: TRBJ2-7
CDR3aa: CASSTASSGYRYEQYF

v_gene: TRBV19
d_gene: .
j_gene: TRBJ2-2
CDR3aa: CASSIEGGTANTGELFF

v_gene: TRBV6-5
d_gene: .
j_gene: TRBJ2-1
CDR3aa: CASSYDRDRNEQFF

v_gene: TRBV14
d_gene: TRBD2
j_gene: TRBJ2-3
CDR3aa: CASSRYLAGEADTQYF

v_gene: TRBV23-1
d_gene: .
j_gene: TRBJ1-2
CDR3aa: CASRVGRGRGYTF

v_gene: TRBV7-2
d_gene: .
j_gene: TRBJ2-7
CDR3aa: CASSLIQHGEQYF

v_gene: TRBV28
d_gene: .
j_gene: TRBJ2-7
CDR3aa: CASSLILQANYEQYF

v_gene: TRBV6-5
d_gene: TRBD1
j_gene: TRBJ2-1
CDR3aa: CASSYSQGAYEQFF

v_gene: TRBV4-3
d_gene: .
j_gene: TRBJ1-2
CDR3aa: CASSQDVQGNNYGYTF

v_gene: TRBV9
d_gene: .
j_gene: TRBJ1-2
CDR3aa: CASSVDSRIHGYTF

v_gene: TRBV30
d_gene: .
j_gene: TRBJ1-2
CDR3aa: CAWRNPNYGYTF

v_gene: TRBV4-2
d_gene: .
j_gene: TRBJ2-3
CDR3aa: CASSPNRGLAANTDTQYF

v_gene: TRBV11-2
d_gene: .
j_gene: TRBJ1-3
CDR3aa: CASSFIRGGSGNTIYF

v_gene: TRBV11-2
d_gene: TRBD1
j_gene: TRBJ1-3
CDR3aa: CASSFRGGGNTIYF

v_gene: TRBV7-3
d_gene: .
j_gene: TRBJ2-1
CDR3aa: CASSLNGNEQFF

v_gene: TRBV28
d_gene: .
j_gene: TRBJ1-5
CDR3aa: CASSSDPRNQPQHF

v_gene: TRBV5-1
d_gene: TRBD1
j_gene: TRBJ1-1
CDR3aa: CASSLQGEAFF

v_gene: TRBV6-4
d_gene: .
j_gene: TRBJ1-2
CDR3aa: CASGSWGDSGCGYTF

v_gene: TRBV11-2
d_gene: .
j_gene: TRBJ2-1
CDR3aa: CASSWDTSNEQFF

v_gene: TRBV30
d_gene: .
j_gene: TRBJ1-1
CDR3aa: CAWSRGMGTPNTEAFF

v_gene: TRBV4-3
d_gene: .
j_gene: TRBJ1-5
CDR3aa: CASSQVGGGNQPQHF

v_gene: TRBV10-3
d_gene: .
j_gene: TRBJ2-7
CDR3aa: CAISESLQGQLSEQYF

v_gene: TRBV2
d_gene: .
j_gene: TRBJ2-1
CDR3aa: CASSEALGGLNEQFF

v_gene: TRBV28
d_gene: TRBD1
j_gene: TRBJ1-4
CDR3aa: CASSRSGQGLNEKLFF

v_gene: TRBV28
d_gene: TRBD2
j_gene: TRBJ2-2
CDR3aa: CASSLTLVTSGTGELFF

v_gene: TRBV10-3
d_gene: .
j_gene: TRBJ2-1
CDR3aa: CAIRGDLYNEQFF

v_gene: TRBV27
d_gene: .
j_gene: TRBJ2-1
CDR3aa: CASSFEGVGYNEQFF